Below are 15 T cell receptor beta chains sequenced from a single sample in a study of cytomegalovirus exposure and HLA in healthy donors. TCRdb's copy holds only in-frame clones and misses some; the assay was immunoSEQ multiplex PCR. The table has roughly 200,000 clones, about three quarters seen once. Sequencing used PBMCs. Every receptor here comes from a woman aged 25 to 45 in good health and CMV-seronegative.

This clone occurred many times. The genes are TRBV4-1 and TRBJ2-7; D is unresolved. V lost 0 bases to trimming and J lost 7 bases, with 19 bases between them. This CDR3 spans 16 amino acids. Germline V gene data show CDR1 as MGHRA and CDR2 as YSYEKL. In DNA form, the CDR3 reads TGCGCCAGCAGCCAAGATCAGTTGTCCCTCCCCGGGGAGCAGTACTTC. The encoded protein is CASSQDQLSLPGEQYF.

The rearrangement uses TRBV19 and TRBJ1-2, with 8 bases matching TRBD1. The CDR3 extends over 14 amino acids. The trim removed 7 bases at V and 7 bases at J, leaving 11 bases unmatched. The V gene's germline CDR1 is LNHDA and CDR2 SQIVND (reference sequence). In nucleotides, the CDR3 is TGTGCCAGTAACCCCGGGCAGGGGGCAGTTGGCTACACCTTC. Translated, it gives CASNPGQGAVGYTF.

The chain carries TRBV2 and TRBJ2-1; weak D call: TRBD2 (5 bases). The CDR3 is 13 amino acids. CDR1 and CDR2 from the germline V gene are SNHLY and FYNNEI. V lost 4 bases and J lost 7, with 11 bases in between. CDR3 DNA sequence: TGTGCCAGCAGTGTTCGGGGTACGAATGAGCAGTTCTTC. Translation gives CASSVRGTNEQFF.

This chain joins TRBV7-3 and TRBJ1-3; D is perhaps TRBD1 (5 bases). Germline assignment: CDR1 SGHTA and CDR2 FQGTGA. The CDR3 totals 14 residues. V lost 4 bases to trimming and J lost 2 bases, with 9 bases between them. The CDR3 nucleotides are TGTGCCAGCAGCTCGGGGGTAACTGGAAACACCATATATTTT. It codes for CASSSGVTGNTIYF.

This clone was found once. The J gene is TRBJ2-7, the V gene TRBV29-1; TRBD1 matches at 10 bases. The CDR3 is 14 amino acids. The J segment lost 0 bases and the V segment lost 4 bases, leaving 3 bases of the junction unmatched. Germline CDR1 SQVTM, CDR2 ANQGSEA. The CDR3 region has the DNA TGCAGCGTTGGGGGACAGGGGAGCTCCTACGAGCAGTACTTC. As protein: CSVGGQGSSYEQYF.

The chain recombines TRBV18 with TRBJ1-1; D perhaps matches TRBD1 (6 bases). V was cut by 0 bases and J by 1 base, with 12 bases left in between. The CDR3 has 16 residues. The germline CDR1 and CDR2 sequences are KGHSH and LQKENI. The CDR3 loop is CASSPPNPGANTEAFF. CDR3 in DNA: TGTGCCAGCTCACCACCCAATCCAGGGGCGAACACTGAAGCTTTCTTT.

The gene calls are TRBV9 and TRBJ1-2, with a tentative D call TRBD1 (6 bases). V was shortened by 3 bases and J by 1 base, with 13 bases between the two germline ends. Germline assignment: CDR1 SGDLS and CDR2 YYNGEE. The length of the CDR3 is 15 residues. CDR3 bases: TGTGCCAGCAGCGGCCTTCGAGGGGGTAACTATGGCTACACCTTC. Translation gives CASSGLRGGNYGYTF.

This clone was seen only once. CDR3 bases: TGTGCCAGCAGTGACCCGACAGAAGGAAACACCATATATTTT. Translation gives CASSDPTEGNTIYF. The rearrangement uses TRBV2 and TRBJ1-3, with a tentative D call TRBD1 (5 bases). V lost 3 bases and J lost 4, with 10 bases in between. In germline, CDR1 is SNHLY, CDR2 FYNNEI. The CDR3 extends over 14 amino acids.

V and J are TRBV5-8 and TRBJ1-4, with D possibly matching TRBD1 (6 bases). The CDR3 has 14 residues. Trimming pared 4 bases from V and 5 bases from J, leaving 12 bases between. The V gene's germline CDR1 is SGHTS and CDR2 YDEGEE. CDR3 region: CASSQQGKNEKLFF. Here the CDR3 DNA reads TGTGCCAGCAGCCAGCAGGGGAAGAATGAAAAACTGTTTTTT.

This rearrangement joins TRBV27 to TRBJ2-3; D may be TRBD2 (7 bases). There are 17 residues in the CDR3. Trimming left V 2 bases short and J 1 base short, with 16 bases between. Germline CDR1 is MNHEY and CDR2 is SMNVEV (reference sequence). CDR3 in DNA: TGTGCCAGCAGTTTACGGAGGGGGGGAACCGGCACAGATACGCAGTATTTT. It encodes CASSLRRGGTGTDTQYF.

CDR3: CAISESVVSGNTIYF. CDR3 DNA: TGTGCCATCAGTGAGTCGGTAGTATCTGGAAACACCATATATTTT. The rearrangement uses TRBV10-3 and TRBJ1-3; D remains unclear. This CDR3 is built from 15 residues. V lost 0 bases and J 1 base, leaving 7 bases between the germline ends. From germline, CDR1 is ENHRY and CDR2 SYGVKD.

The V gene is TRBV11-2, the J gene TRBJ1-4, with 10 bases aligning to TRBD1. The junction had 4 bases not matched to a gene; V was cut back by 5 bases and J by 7 bases. This CDR3 contains 14 residues. The germline CDR1 and CDR2 sequences are SGHAT and FQNNGV. CDR3 in amino acids: CASSPDRGREKLFF. The CDR3 coding sequence is TGTGCCAGCAGCCCCGACAGGGGGCGTGAAAAACTGTTTTTT.

This rearrangement joins TRBV11-2 to TRBJ2-1, with D perhaps TRBD2 (5 bases). The CDR3 runs to 13 residues. Between the trimmed V and J ends, which lost 2 bases and 10 bases, there was a span of 12 bases. Germline assignment: CDR1 SGHAT and CDR2 FQNNGV. CDR3 sequence reads: CASSLSTRAEQFF. Written as DNA, the CDR3 is TGTGCCAGCAGCTTATCAACTAGGGCCGAGCAGTTCTTC.

V usage is TRBV19 and J usage is TRBJ1-5; perhaps TRBD1 as D (5 bases). Germline V gene lookup returns CDR1 LNHDA and CDR2 SQIVND (reference sequence). The CDR3 has 12 amino acids. With 5 bases removed from V and 12 bases from J, the gap between germline ends came to 14 bases. The CDR3 protein is CASSLRQTSQHF. As DNA, the CDR3 is TGTGCCAGTAGTCTACGACAGACCAGCCAGCATTTT.

This clone was counted once. This chain joins TRBV27 and TRBJ1-2; D not resolved. Germline CDR1 and CDR2: MNHEY and SMNVEV (reference sequence). This CDR3 is 12 amino acids long. V was shortened by 5 bases and J by 4 bases, with 8 bases between the two germline ends. CDR3 nucleotide sequence: TGTGCCAGCAGTGCGCGGGGCTATGGCTACACCTTC. It translates to CASSARGYGYTF.